This T cell receptor (beta chain) was retrieved from a study of neurological immune-mediated disorders. This clonotype has a count of ten or more. TCRdb reprocessed the 5' RACE reads via MiXCR and lists one record per CDR3 protein. The sample lists tens of thousands of distinct CDR3 sequences; nearly 10% were seen once. Per the germline V gene, CDR1 is MNHEY and CDR2 is SMNVEV (reference sequence). This CDR3 is 13 amino acids long. Trimming cost V 3 bases and J 6 bases, with 11 bases left between them. The time point was: longitudinal time-point 2. Healthy control participants comprised blood bank volunteers in Maryland, USA. It was from 2 million PBMCs stored at -80 C that the unsorted libraries were obtained.

The sequencing input was PBMCs. The chain recombines TRBV27 with TRBJ2-5; D gene uncertain. The clonotype was recovered from a man aged 30 to 39 in good health. CDR3 nucleotide sequence: TGTGCCAGCAGTTTCCCGGATTCTAAGACCCAGTACTTC. Protein product: CASSFPDSKTQYF.